This entry lists 21 T cell receptor beta chains sequenced from one sample in a study of human T cells and chemical hapten exposure listed by TCRdb under 2021. The meaning of the sample's time point label: patch test 1, 2 weeks after DPC sensitization. In the paper's terms, the treatment or condition label means: therapeutic diphenylcyclopropenone sensitization with weekly scalp DPC. The protocol used for the library was RACE. The instrument was a NextSeq 500. The public reads were reprocessed in TCRdb via fastp at Q25 and MiXCR, keeping in-frame beta chains. Duplicate CDR3 protein sequences are folded into a single record with the most common DNA and genes. The sample yields some 94,000 distinct CDR3 sequences; roughly an eighth were counted once. The ten largest clones take up 2.1% of the sample. The sample was whole blood, taken in connection with sensitization to the hapten diphenylcyclopropenone (DPC). Source of these receptors: a woman in her thirties or forties with alopecia areata. Some clones in this sample may be carry-over from other donors' samples.

The CDR3 DNA follows: TGTGCCAGCAGTTTGTGGGCAGTTAATCAGCCCCAGCATTTT. This translates into CASSLWAVNQPQHF. The chain links TRBV27 to TRBJ1-5; D not certain. Germline V gene sequence: CDR1 MNHEY, CDR2 SMNVEV (reference sequence). Trimming stripped 3 bases from V and 4 bases from J, with 10 bases between. The CDR3 runs to 14 residues.

This clonotype was detected a few times. This chain uses TRBV7-2 with TRBJ2-7; D is unresolved. Germline lookup yields CDR1 SGHTA and CDR2 FQGNSA. The ends were cut back, 0 bases at V and 5 bases at J, with 8 bases in the middle. The CDR3 extends over 13 amino acids. CDR3 sequence (DNA): TGTGCCAGCAGCTTAGCGGGAATCGACGAGCAGTACTTC. It is translated as CASSLAGIDEQYF.

This rearrangement joins TRBV6-1 to TRBJ2-3; D is uncertain. The V gene lost 0 bases and the J gene lost 0 bases, with 4 bases spanning the gap. The CDR3 consists of 14 residues. Germline values: CDR1 MNHNS, CDR2 SASEGT. The DNA of the CDR3 is TGTGCCAGCAGTGAAGCCACTAGCACAGATACGCAGTATTTT. Translating gives CASSEATSTDTQYF.

A few counts support this clonotype. This sequence joins TRBV29-1 and TRBJ1-4; D is uncertain. V lost 5 bases and J 0 bases, leaving 7 bases between the germline ends. Germline CDR1 SQVTM, CDR2 ANQGSEA. This CDR3 region has 13 residues. Written as DNA, the CDR3 is TGCAGCGTTATTGCGGCAACTAATGAAAAACTGTTTTTT. Translation gives CSVIAATNEKLFF.

The rearrangement joins TRBV20-1 to TRBJ2-2, with 7 bases fitting TRBD2. The CDR3 is 17 amino acids. CDR1 is DFQATT, CDR2 SNEGSKA, per germline (reference sequence). With V trimmed by 3 bases and J by 1 base, 11 bases remained unmatched. This CDR3 reads CSARPMEAGRNTGELFF. In DNA form, the CDR3 reads TGCAGTGCTAGGCCGATGGAAGCGGGGCGGAACACCGGGGAGCTGTTTTTT.

This clonotype was seen a handful of times. The rearrangement joins TRBV2 to TRBJ2-1; 9 bases are shared with TRBD1. This CDR3 has 13 residues. Trimming removed 8 bases from V and 9 bases from J; junction bases left unmatched: 8. CDR1 and CDR2 (germline): SNHLY, FYNNEI. CDR3: CASRTGAATEQFF. As DNA, the CDR3 is TGTGCCAGCCGGACAGGGGCCGCGACTGAGCAGTTCTTC.

This clonotype appeared many times. The chain combines TRBV6-6 with TRBJ2-2; D possibly corresponds to TRBD1 (6 bases). V was clipped by 2 bases and J by 2 bases, with 12 bases between them. The CDR3 spans 16 residues. Germline CDR1 reads MNHNY; CDR2 reads SVGAGI (reference sequence). The CDR3 here is CASSYRGQTNTGELFF. DNA of the CDR3: TGTGCCAGCAGTTACCGCGGACAGACCAACACCGGGGAGCTGTTTTTT.

This clonotype was seen a handful of times. V gene TRBV29-1 combines with J gene TRBJ2-1; 7 bases are shared with TRBD1. The CDR3 sequence is 18 residues long. CDR1 SQVTM and CDR2 ANQGSEA come from the germline V gene. J was trimmed by 0 bases and V by 6 bases; bases with no gene match: 17. DNA of the CDR3: TGCAGCGTATGGCAACTCATGGGGACAGCGGTCTCCTACAATGAGCAGTTCTTC. It specifies CSVWQLMGTAVSYNEQFF.

Ten or more counts support this clonotype. This sequence joins TRBV6-6 and TRBJ2-5; D may be TRBD1 (5 bases). The V gene's germline CDR1 is MNHNY and CDR2 SVGAGI (reference sequence). This CDR3 has 13 amino acids. The V end lost 5 bases, the J end lost 1 base, and 8 bases lay between the germline ends. The CDR3 loop is CASSGAIQETQYF. CDR3 DNA sequence: TGTGCCAGCAGTGGGGCCATCCAAGAGACCCAGTACTTC.

This clonotype was seen more than once but under ten times. V is TRBV7-9 and J is TRBJ2-1, with 10 bases matching TRBD2. The length of the CDR3 is 15 residues. Germline CDR1 SEHNR, CDR2 FQNEAQ (reference sequence). V lost 0 bases and J lost 8; bases outside the gene matches: 4. For the CDR3, the DNA is TGTGCCAGCAGCTTAGCGTTGCTAGCGGGAGATGAGCAGTTCTTC. Its protein is CASSLALLAGDEQFF.

This clonotype occurred many times. V and J are TRBV28 and TRBJ1-2, with 7 bases that match TRBD1. From germline, CDR1 is MDHEN and CDR2 SYDVKM. This CDR3 is 15 amino acids long. The trim removed 5 bases at V and 4 bases at J, leaving 10 bases unmatched. CDR3 coding DNA: TGTGCCAGCAGTCTACGACTTGGGACAGCCTATGGCTACACCTTC. Translated: CASSLRLGTAYGYTF.

In its sample, this clonotype was seen many times. CDR3 bases: TGTGCCAGCAGTGACTCCGCAGGGGGTAGCACAGATACGCAGTATTTT. Protein sequence: CASSDSAGGSTDTQYF. The rearrangement links TRBV6-4 to TRBJ2-3; 7 bases agree with TRBD1. CDR1 and CDR2 from the germline V gene are MRHNA and SNTAGT. The CDR3 runs to 16 residues. J lost 0 bases, V lost 0 bases, and 3 bases had no gene match.

The chain uses TRBV5-6 and TRBJ2-1, with D maybe TRBD1 (6 bases). The V gene lost 1 base and the J gene lost 5 bases, with 16 bases spanning the gap. The CDR3 loop spans 16 amino acids. Germline lookup yields CDR1 SGHDT and CDR2 YYEEEE. The CDR3 loop is CASSLQGYYGDNEQFF. CDR3 DNA: TGTGCCAGCAGCTTGCAGGGGTATTACGGAGACAATGAGCAGTTCTTC.

This chain uses TRBV9 with TRBJ2-2, with D unresolved. This CDR3 has 13 residues. V lost 4 bases, J lost 6 bases, and 10 bases lay in between. Germline V lookup: CDR1 SGDLS, CDR2 YYNGEE. CDR3 loop: CASSSSLPGELFF. CDR3 bases: TGTGCCAGCAGCTCCAGTCTACCCGGGGAGCTGTTTTTT.

The V call is TRBV18, the J call TRBJ2-1; weak D call: TRBD1 (6 bases). The V gene's germline CDR1 is KGHSH and CDR2 LQKENI. CDR3 length equals 15 residues. V was shortened by 3 bases and J by 0 bases, with 9 bases between the two germline ends. CDR3 sequence: CASSPDRPSYNEQFF. CDR3 bases: TGTGCCAGCTCACCTGACAGGCCCTCCTACAATGAGCAGTTCTTC.

This clonotype has more than one count but fewer than ten. V is TRBV24-1 and J is TRBJ2-2, with 8 bases identical to TRBD1. Germline CDR1 reads KGHDR; CDR2 reads SFDVKD. The trim removed 2 bases at V and 1 base at J, leaving 2 bases unmatched. The CDR3 extends over 16 amino acids. DNA of the CDR3: TGTGCCACCAGTGATTCCGGGACAGGGAACACCGGGGAGCTGTTTTTT. It translates to CATSDSGTGNTGELFF.

This clonotype was counted many times. This rearrangement joins TRBV18 to TRBJ1-3, with D unresolved. Trimming took 1 base from V and 0 from J, leaving 10 bases between them. The CDR3 contains 16 residues. CDR1 and CDR2 from the germline V gene are KGHSH and LQKENI. The CDR3 sequence is CASSPQPPVSGNTIYF. The CDR3 bases are TGTGCCAGCTCACCACAGCCGCCAGTCTCTGGAAACACCATATATTTT.

Ten or more counts support this clonotype. The CDR3 bases are TGTGCCAGCAGCTATGGGACTCACACAGATACGCAGTATTTT. It is translated as CASSYGTHTDTQYF. The V call is TRBV7-2, the J call TRBJ2-3, with D perhaps matching TRBD2 (6 bases). In germline, CDR1 is SGHTA, CDR2 FQGNSA. Trimming left V 4 bases short and J 2 bases short, with 10 bases between. CDR3 length equals 14 residues. Variable domain in full (rest from reference TRBV7-2 and TRBJ2-3): GAGVSQSPSNKVTEKGKDVELRCDPISGHTALYWYRQSLGQGLEFLIYFQGNSAPDKSGLPSDRFSAERTGGSVSTLTIQRTQQEDSAVYLCASSYGTHTDTQYFGPGTRLTVL.

This clonotype was seen only a few times. The genes are TRBV2 and TRBJ2-5; unclear D gene. CDR3 length: 13 residues. The V gene lost 8 bases and the J gene lost 1 base, with 11 bases spanning the gap. Germline V CDR1 and CDR2: SNHLY, FYNNEI. As DNA, the CDR3 is TGTGCCAGCGGTATAGCCGGCCAAGAGACCCAGTACTTC. This gives the protein CASGIAGQETQYF.

There are a few counts of this clonotype. This sequence joins TRBV6-2 or TRBV6-3 and TRBJ1-2; no firm D call. In germline, CDR1 is MNHEY, CDR2 SVGEGT. CDR3 length equals 16 residues. The ends were cut back, 0 bases at V and 4 bases at J, with 15 bases in the middle. CDR3 nucleotides: TGTGCCAGCAGTTACTCGGTGGCGGCCCCCGCCTATGGCTACACCTTC. It yields the protein CASSYSVAAPAYGYTF.

The chain recombines TRBV12-3 or TRBV12-4 with TRBJ1-1; D not resolved. The ends were cut back, 5 bases at V and 2 bases at J, with 9 bases in the middle. The CDR3 spans 13 residues. The CDR3 DNA is TGTGCCAGCAGTATTTCGGGCAACACTGAAGCTTTCTTT. This encodes CASSISGNTEAFF.